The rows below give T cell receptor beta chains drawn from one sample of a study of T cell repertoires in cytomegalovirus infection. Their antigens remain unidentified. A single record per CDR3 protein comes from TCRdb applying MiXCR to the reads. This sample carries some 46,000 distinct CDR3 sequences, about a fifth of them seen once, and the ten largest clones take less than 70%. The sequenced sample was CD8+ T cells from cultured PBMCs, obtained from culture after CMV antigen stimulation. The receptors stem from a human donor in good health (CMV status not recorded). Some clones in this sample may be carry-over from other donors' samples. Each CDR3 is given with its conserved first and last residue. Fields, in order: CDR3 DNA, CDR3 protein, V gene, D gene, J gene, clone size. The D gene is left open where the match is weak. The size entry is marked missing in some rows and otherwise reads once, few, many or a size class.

TGTGCCAGTTCCGGAAGCTCCTACAATGAGCAGTTCTTC	CASSGSSYNEQFF	TRBV19	-	TRBJ2-1	few
TGTGCCAGCAGTTACCCCGGGACAGGGGTCCCCAAGCTTTACAATGAGCAGTTCTTC	CASSYPGTGVPKLYNEQFF	TRBV6-6	TRBD1	TRBJ2-1	-
TGTGCCAGCTCACCAACTAGCGGGAGTACAGATACGCAGTATTTT	CASSPTSGSTDTQYF	TRBV18	TRBD2	TRBJ2-3	-
TGTGCTAGTGGAATTGACCTAGGACAGGGGGCAGACAATGAGCAGTTCTTC	CASGIDLGQGADNEQFF	TRBV12-5	TRBD1	TRBJ2-1	-
TGTGCCAGCAGCGTAGACTCGGCGGGGGGGAGGGAGCAGTTCTTC	CASSVDSAGGREQFF	TRBV9	TRBD2	TRBJ2-1	few
TGTGCCACCTCCCTCGGGGGATATAGCAATCAGCCCCAGCATTTT	CATSLGGYSNQPQHF	TRBV15	-	TRBJ1-5	few
TGTGCCAGCAGCTTTCCGTCCCTTCTTCAGGGCCAAGAGACCCAGTACTTC	CASSFPSLLQGQETQYF	TRBV7-2	-	TRBJ2-5	many
TGTGCCAGCAGCTCTAATCCCCTGACAAATTCCTACGAGCAGTACTTC	CASSSNPLTNSYEQYF	TRBV7-9	-	TRBJ2-7	few
TGTGCCAGCAGCGTAGCTAGCGGGGGTCAAGAGACCCAGTACTTC	CASSVASGGQETQYF	TRBV9	TRBD2	TRBJ2-5	-
TGCGCCAGCAGAACCGGGACCAGGAACACCGGGGAGCTGTTTTTT	CASRTGTRNTGELFF	TRBV10-2	-	TRBJ2-2	-
TGTGCCAGCAGCTTAGTCGGTCTAGCGGGGGGCCAGTCCTACAATGAGCAGTTCTTC	CASSLVGLAGGQSYNEQFF	TRBV7-2	TRBD2	TRBJ2-1	few
TGTGCCAGCAGCTTAGCGGGACAGGGGTATCAGCCCCAGCATTTT	CASSLAGQGYQPQHF	TRBV7-2	TRBD1	TRBJ1-5	few
TGTGCCAGCAGTTCGCCAGGAATATCGAACACTGAAGCTTTCTTT	CASSSPGISNTEAFF	TRBV27	-	TRBJ1-1	-
TGTGCCACCAGGCACAGCGCGAGCTCCTACGAGCAGTACTTC	CATRHSASSYEQYF	TRBV15	-	TRBJ2-7	few
TGTGCCAGCAGCGGCCGGGACAGGGGATCCTACGAGCAGTACTTC	CASSGRDRGSYEQYF	TRBV7-3	TRBD1	TRBJ2-7	-
TGTGCCAGCAGCCCACAGGGCAGGAAACTGTTTTTT	CASSPQGRKLFF	TRBV5-6	-	TRBJ1-4	-
TGTGCCAGCAGCCACCCGACAGGGAAAAACACCATATATTTT	CASSHPTGKNTIYF	TRBV7-2	TRBD1	TRBJ1-3	medium-sized
TGTGCCAGCAGCCCCACTAAACAATCCTACGAGCAGTACTTC	CASSPTKQSYEQYF	TRBV7-9	-	TRBJ2-7	-
TGTGCCACCAGCAGTTACAGGGGAGGTGGCTACACCTTC	CATSSYRGGGYTF	TRBV15	TRBD1	TRBJ1-2	few
TGCAGCGTCTTCGGGGACAGCAAAAGCTCCTACGAGCAGTACTTC	CSVFGDSKSSYEQYF	TRBV29-1	TRBD1	TRBJ2-7	-
TGTGCCAGCAGCCCCGCGGGCGGGGGGCCCTCAGATACGCAGTATTTT	CASSPAGGGPSDTQYF	TRBV9	TRBD2	TRBJ2-3	few
TGTGCCAGCTCACCCCGACAGGAGGGTCGGTACGAGCAGTACTTC	CASSPRQEGRYEQYF	TRBV18	-	TRBJ2-7	many
TGTGCCGCCGGGAACGCAGCTTTCTTT	CAAGNAAFF	TRBV6-6	-	TRBJ1-1	once
TGTGCCAGCAGTTCAGGGCCACAGGGCCCCTACGAGCAGTACTTC	CASSSGPQGPYEQYF	TRBV7-9	-	TRBJ2-7	many
TGTGCCAGCAGCTTAGGCGACAGTAACACCATATATTTT	CASSLGDSNTIYF	TRBV7-2	-	TRBJ1-3	many
TGTGCCACCACCCAAGAGGCTAGCGGGGGTAAGAGCACAGATACGCAGTATTTT	CATTQEASGGKSTDTQYF	TRBV15	TRBD2	TRBJ2-3	few
TGTGCCAGCAGTTCAGGGGTCGCGACTTCGGAGACCCAGTACTTC	CASSSGVATSETQYF	TRBV2	-	TRBJ2-5	-
TGTGCCAGCACCAGGGTTTCTCGAGCGGGAGTCGGGGAGCAGTACTTC	CASTRVSRAGVGEQYF	TRBV6-1	TRBD2	TRBJ2-7	-
TGTGCCAGCAGGGCTCGAGGGCAAAGCTCCGAGCAGTACTTC	CASRARGQSSEQYF	TRBV6-2/TRBV6-3	-	TRBJ2-7	few
TGCGCCAGCAGCCAAGACGGGGGACGACCCCAGCATTTT	CASSQDGGRPQHF	TRBV4-1	-	TRBJ1-5	few
TGCAGTGGGACCGGACCCATCGTCGTGGGTTACGAGCAGTACTTC	CSGTGPIVVGYEQYF	TRBV20-1	-	TRBJ2-7	-
TGTGCCAGCAGGACCGGGACTGGAAGGAGCGAGCAGTTCTTC	CASRTGTGRSEQFF	TRBV12-3/TRBV12-4	-	TRBJ2-1	many
TGTGCCAGCAGCTCGCCGGGACAGGGTATGGCAGATACGCAGTATTTT	CASSSPGQGMADTQYF	TRBV7-6	TRBD1	TRBJ2-3	-
TGTGCCACCAGCAGTCCAACAGGGTTGTCACAGCCCCAGCATTTT	CATSSPTGLSQPQHF	TRBV15	-	TRBJ1-5	few
TGTGCCAGCAGCTTACGACGGATGGAGGAGACCCAGTACTTC	CASSLRRMEETQYF	TRBV11-3	-	TRBJ2-5	many
TGTGCCAGCAGCGACCGGGACAGGGGCTACGAGCAGTACTTC	CASSDRDRGYEQYF	TRBV7-8	TRBD1	TRBJ2-7	many
TGTGCCAGCAGTTTATCGGGGGCTAGCGGGCCCTACGAGCAGTACTTC	CASSLSGASGPYEQYF	TRBV27	TRBD2	TRBJ2-7	few
TGTGCCAGCAGTTACGTAATAGCGGGGAATGAGCAGTTCTTC	CASSYVIAGNEQFF	TRBV6-2/TRBV6-3	TRBD2	TRBJ2-1	few
TGTGCCAGCAGTTTAGGGGGGAAAGGAACTGAAGCTTTCTTT	CASSLGGKGTEAFF	TRBV12-3/TRBV12-4	-	TRBJ1-1	-
TGTGCCAGCTCACCAACGGGACAGGGGAACACTGAAGCTTTCTTT	CASSPTGQGNTEAFF	TRBV18	TRBD1	TRBJ1-1	few
TGTGCCAGCAGCTTGACGCCCTCTGGGGCCAACGTCCTGACTTTC	CASSLTPSGANVLTF	TRBV5-6	-	TRBJ2-6	few
TGTGCCACCAGTGATTTGTCCCTGGATACGCAGTATTTT	CATSDLSLDTQYF	TRBV24-1	-	TRBJ2-3	-